Presented here are 19 T cell receptor beta chains from one specimen sequenced in a study of shared T cell receptors in the human thymus. Data came from immunoSEQ multiplex PCR; TCRdb stores just in-frame clones and leaves some out. This table holds about 660,000 clones, 85% to 90% found once. These same records also appear under a second study, on human thymus T cells.

The sample comprised thymocytes. The source is a boy in the first two years of life with a congenital heart defect.

This clone was seen only a few times. The chain uses TRBV7-9 and TRBJ2-2; 8 bases line up with TRBD1. Germline CDR1 is SEHNR and CDR2 is FQNEAQ (reference sequence). The CDR3 totals 16 residues. With 6 bases clipped from V and 4 bases from J, the junction kept 10 bases outside the gene matches. Written as DNA, the CDR3 is TGTGCCAGCAGGGAATCAGGGGGCGAAGGCACCGGGGAGCTGTTTTTT. Translating it yields CASRESGGEGTGELFF.

V gene TRBV6-4 combines with J gene TRBJ2-1; 7 nucleotides agree with TRBD2. CDR1 MRHNA and CDR2 SNTAGT come from the germline V gene. Germline trimming cut 4 bases from V and 7 bases from J; bases unmatched to any gene: 13. The CDR3 length is 16 residues. The CDR3 here is CASSAHLSGIGNEQFF. DNA for the CDR3: TGTGCCAGCAGTGCCCACCTAAGCGGGATCGGGAATGAGCAGTTCTTC.

The chain carries TRBV23-1 and TRBJ1-1; weak D call: TRBD1 (6 bases). TRBV23-1 is an ORF for which the function is uncertain. This CDR3 has 20 residues. V lost 2 bases and J lost 2, with 27 bases in between. CDR3 residues: CASSQRRGLLKADSNTEAFF. The DNA of the CDR3 is TGCGCCAGCAGTCAAAGAAGGGGGTTGTTAAAGGCGGACAGTAACACTGAAGCTTTCTTT.

The chain combines TRBV27 with TRBJ1-5; 7 bases align to TRBD1. There are 15 residues in the CDR3. V was clipped by 5 bases and J by 4 bases; unmatched bases: 8. Per the germline V gene, CDR1 is MNHEY and CDR2 is SMNVEV (reference sequence). The CDR3 spells CASSPRDSQNQPQHF. The CDR3 nucleotides are TGTGCCAGCAGTCCACGGGACAGCCAGAATCAGCCCCAGCATTTT.

This clone was picked up one time. The chain is built from TRBV5-1 and TRBJ1-2; 7 bases match TRBD1. J was trimmed by 1 base and V by 2 bases; bases with no gene match: 5. CDR1 and CDR2 (germline): SGHRS, YFSETQ. The CDR3 is 15 amino acids. The CDR3 bases are TGCGCCAGCAGCTTCGGGGACAGAGTTAACTATGGCTACACCTTC. Amino acid sequence: CASSFGDRVNYGYTF.

This chain connects TRBV29-1 to TRBJ1-1; D might be TRBD1 (6 bases). Per the germline V gene, CDR1 is SQVTM and CDR2 is ANQGSEA. V gave up 4 bases and J gave up 11 bases, with 14 bases separating them. The CDR3 is 11 amino acids. CDR3 residues: CSVVQGPDAFF. CDR3 in DNA: TGCAGCGTTGTGCAGGGGCCCGACGCTTTCTTT.

J is TRBJ2-1 and V is TRBV11-3; no firm D call. Per germline, CDR1 SGHNT and CDR2 YENEEA. Trimming left V 1 base short and J 3 bases short, with 7 bases between. The CDR3 is made up of 14 amino acids. CDR3 loop: CASSLGAGYNEQFF. CDR3 bases: TGTGCCAGCAGCTTAGGGGCCGGCTACAATGAGCAGTTCTTC.

The chain employs TRBV7-9 and TRBJ2-2; TRBD2 matches at 8 bases. Trimming removed 4 bases from V and 5 bases from J; junction bases left unmatched: 9. CDR1 and CDR2 (germline): SEHNR, FQNEAQ (reference sequence). This CDR3 has 16 amino acids. The chain's CDR3 is CASSSRTSGPTGELFF. The CDR3, as DNA: TGTGCCAGCAGCTCGCGTACTAGCGGCCCTACCGGGGAGCTGTTTTTT.

The chain joins TRBV4-2 to TRBJ1-1, with D perhaps matching TRBD1 (5 bases). CDR1 is LGHNA, CDR2 YNFKEQ, per germline. Trimming pared 3 bases from V and 3 bases from J, leaving 11 bases between. The CDR3 has 14 amino acids. The CDR3 is CASSHAGGDTEAFF. In DNA, the CDR3 is TGTGCCAGCAGCCACGCGGGGGGGGACACTGAAGCTTTCTTT.

A few counts support this clone. V and J are TRBV27 and TRBJ2-1; 8 bases align to TRBD2. This CDR3 is built from 15 residues. Germline CDR1 and CDR2: MNHEY and SMNVEV (reference sequence). After removal of 4 bases from V and 6 bases from J, the junction contained 8 bases not matched to a gene. CDR3 nucleotides: TGTGCCAGCAGTTCACTAGCGGAGCTCAGCAATGAGCAGTTCTTC. Translated: CASSSLAELSNEQFF.

This chain uses TRBV28 with TRBJ2-3; 9 bases match TRBD2. V lost 8 bases to trimming and J lost 2 bases; unmatched junction nucleotides: 11. The germline V gene has CDR1 MDHEN and CDR2 SYDVKM. There are 16 residues in the CDR3. The CDR3 region has the DNA TGTGCCAGCGTAGGGGGCGGGAGGGGTTACACAGATACGCAGTATTTT. Residues: CASVGGGRGYTDTQYF.

V is TRBV18 and J is TRBJ2-1; 12 bases fit TRBD2. Trimming removed 0 bases from V and 8 bases from J; junction bases left unmatched: 5. The CDR3 is 16 amino acids. Germline lookup yields CDR1 KGHSH and CDR2 LQKENI. The CDR3 coding sequence is TGTGCCAGCTCACCACCCCCTAGCGGGAGGGGGTATGAGCAGTTCTTC. This codes for CASSPPPSGRGYEQFF.

The chain couples TRBV27 to TRBJ1-2; D gene unclear. This CDR3 region has 15 residues. The V gene lost 5 bases and the J gene lost 4 bases, with 17 bases spanning the gap. Germline assignment: CDR1 MNHEY and CDR2 SMNVEV (reference sequence). CDR3 bases: TGTGCCAGCAGTCCAAGGGAGGTTCCCTTCTATGGCTACACCTTC. Translating it yields CASSPREVPFYGYTF.

This clone was detected only a few times. The chain carries TRBV27 and TRBJ2-2, with 9 bases identical to TRBD1. This CDR3 has 14 amino acids. With V trimmed by 8 bases and J by 4 bases, 5 bases remained unmatched. CDR1 MNHEY and CDR2 SMNVEV come from the germline V gene (reference sequence). The CDR3 nucleotides read TGTGCCAGCGCGGACAGGGGTGCCACCGGGGAGCTGTTTTTT. Amino acids: CASADRGATGELFF.

This rearrangement joins TRBV4-3 to TRBJ2-1; 7 nucleotides agree with TRBD2. CDR3 length: 18 amino acids. V lost 2 bases to trimming and J lost 3 bases; unmatched junction nucleotides: 13. Germline V gene sequence: CDR1 LGHNA, CDR2 YSLEER. This chain's CDR3 is CASSQSLRAGADYNEQFF. CDR3 nucleotide sequence: TGCGCCAGCAGCCAAAGTCTCCGCGCGGGAGCGGACTACAATGAGCAGTTCTTC.

The chain recombines TRBV6-1 with TRBJ1-5, with a weak D call TRBD1 (5 bases). The length of the CDR3 is 15 residues. V was pared by 4 bases and J by 4 bases, with 14 bases between. Germline V gene lookup returns CDR1 MNHNS and CDR2 SASEGT. This CDR3 is CASSVGREGNQPQHF. CDR3 DNA: TGTGCCAGCAGTGTGGGCAGGGAGGGGAATCAGCCCCAGCATTTT.

The chain recombines TRBV18 with TRBJ2-5; D not resolved. The length of the CDR3 is 15 residues. Germline V lookup: CDR1 KGHSH, CDR2 LQKENI. V lost 0 bases and J lost 3, with 11 bases in between. The CDR3 DNA reads TGTGCCAGCTCACCACCTGCCGTAGCAGAAGAGACCCAGTACTTC. Its translation is CASSPPAVAEETQYF.

The chain joins TRBV27 to TRBJ2-3, with 16 positions matching TRBD2. CDR3 size: 17 residues. In germline, CDR1 is MNHEY, CDR2 SMNVEV (reference sequence). Germline trimming cut 6 bases from V and 6 bases from J; bases unmatched to any gene: 9. The chain's CDR3 is CASRRVGLAGGRDTQYF. The DNA of the CDR3 is TGTGCCAGCAGACGCGTGGGACTAGCGGGAGGGCGGGATACGCAGTATTTT.

The V call is TRBV4-2, the J call TRBJ2-7, with D perhaps matching TRBD2 (5 bases). The germline CDR1 and CDR2 sequences are LGHNA and YNFKEQ. V was cut by 0 bases and J by 0 bases, with 9 bases left in between. The CDR3 is 15 residues long. This chain's CDR3 is CASSQDIEGSYEQYF. The DNA for the CDR3 is TGTGCCAGCAGCCAAGATATCGAGGGCTCCTACGAGCAGTACTTC.